A selection of T cell receptor beta chains follows, all from one sample in a study of T cells after somatic rescue of genetic block. This table comes from immunoSEQ multiplex PCR, and its TCRdb copy is limited to in-frame clones, with some not included. The sample includes about 120,000 clones, 75% to 95% of them seen just once. Sequenced: peripheral blood mononuclear cells (PBMCs). The receptors were sampled from a woman between 18 and 30 years old. Both conserved end residues are part of each CDR3. The D gene is left open where the match is weak. Size is omitted from some rows. Given values are once, few, many or a class for expanded clones.

V gene	D gene	clone size	J gene	CDR3 DNA	CDR3 protein
TRBV19	TRBD1	-	TRBJ1-2	TGTGCCAGTATAGGGACAGCGGGATGGTCGGGCTACACCTTC	CASIGTAGWSGYTF
TRBV28	-	-	TRBJ1-1	TGTGCCAGCAGTTTAATCAGGGGAAGGAACACTGAAGCTTTCTTT	CASSLIRGRNTEAFF
TRBV10-3	TRBD1	once	TRBJ2-1	TGTGCCATCAGCTCAACCGGGACAGGGGGTTATAATGAGCAGTTCTTC	CAISSTGTGGYNEQFF
TRBV15	-	-	TRBJ1-1	TGTGCCACCAGCAGATCCATGAACACTGAAGCTTTCTTT	CATSRSMNTEAFF
TRBV4-3	-	-	TRBJ2-1	TGCGCCAGCAGCCAAGAACAGCTTTCCTACAATGAGCAGTTCTTC	CASSQEQLSYNEQFF
TRBV30	-	-	TRBJ1-3	TGTGCCTGGAGGGGGGGAAACACCATATATTTT	CAWRGGNTIYF
TRBV5-1	TRBD1	-	TRBJ1-2	TGCGCCAGCAGCGGGACAGGGGAAGACTACACCTTC	CASSGTGEDYTF
TRBV7-3	TRBD2	-	TRBJ2-1	TGTGCCAGCAGCCCCGCTGGGACTAGCGGGCGGAGCTCCTACAATGAGCAGTTCTTC	CASSPAGTSGRSSYNEQFF
TRBV7-9	TRBD1	-	TRBJ1-1	TGTGCCAGCAGCCAACGGGACAGGAACACTGAAGCTTTCTTT	CASSQRDRNTEAFF
TRBV27	TRBD1	-	TRBJ2-1	TGTGCCAGCGCACAGGGGTCCTACAATGAGCAGTTCTTC	CASAQGSYNEQFF
TRBV7-9	-	-	TRBJ2-1	TGTGCCAGCAGCTTGGGGGGTAGCCCGGGGTACAATGAGCAGTTCTTC	CASSLGGSPGYNEQFF
TRBV11-2	-	-	TRBJ1-1	TGTGCCAGCACCCCGATTCAGGGGATAAACACTGAAGCTTTCTTT	CASTPIQGINTEAFF
TRBV7-2	-	-	TRBJ1-1	TGTGCCAGCAGCTTAGCCCCCGCCAGGGGCCGGAACACTGAAGCTTTCTTT	CASSLAPARGRNTEAFF
TRBV11-3	-	-	TRBJ1-3	TGTGCCAGCAGCTTAGATATGCCGGGTGACACCATATATTTT	CASSLDMPGDTIYF
TRBV2	TRBD1	-	TRBJ2-2	TGTGCCAGCAGCTCAGGGGGCACCGGGGAGCTGTTTTTT	CASSSGGTGELFF
TRBV7-2	-	-	TRBJ1-5	TGTGCCAGCAGCCTGTCCTCGGCTGTTCTTCAGCCCCAGCATTTT	CASSLSSAVLQPQHF
TRBV15	-	-	TRBJ1-5	TGTGCCACCAGCGCCCAACGGGATCAGCCCCAGCATTTT	CATSAQRDQPQHF
TRBV10-3	-	-	TRBJ1-2	TGTGCCATCAGTGAGTCAACTAACTATGGCTACACCTTC	CAISESTNYGYTF
TRBV6-5	-	-	TRBJ1-1	TGTGCCAGCAGACGGGTGAACACTGAAGCTTTCTTT	CASRRVNTEAFF
TRBV6-6	-	-	TRBJ1-5	TGTGCCAGCAGTTTGGCCGGGACTGGAGGCAATCAGCCCCAGCATTTT	CASSLAGTGGNQPQHF
TRBV5-1	TRBD2	-	TRBJ2-1	TGCGCCAGCAGCCCGACTCGACTAGCGGGGTACAATGAGCAGTTCTTC	CASSPTRLAGYNEQFF
TRBV28	-	-	TRBJ2-6	TGTGCCAGCCGCGGGTCTTACTCTGGGGCCAACGTCCTGACTTTC	CASRGSYSGANVLTF
TRBV10-3	-	-	TRBJ2-5	TGTGCCATCAGTGGGGACACAGGCCAAGAGACCCAGTACTTC	CAISGDTGQETQYF
TRBV10-2	TRBD1	-	TRBJ2-2	TGCGCCAGCACGGGACAGGGGGCGGGCGGGGAGCTGTTTTTT	CASTGQGAGGELFF
TRBV4-2	-	-	TRBJ1-2	TGTGCCAGCAGCCAAGAGTCCGGAAGAGGGGACTATGGCTACACCTTC	CASSQESGRGDYGYTF
TRBV6-1	-	-	TRBJ2-7	TGTGCCAGCAGGCGGAATCCATTCCTCTACGAGCAGTACTTC	CASRRNPFLYEQYF
TRBV5-4	-	-	TRBJ1-2	TGTGCCAGCAGCTTGGTAGGGGCTAACTATGGCTACACCTTC	CASSLVGANYGYTF
TRBV7-2	TRBD2	-	TRBJ2-7	TGTGCCAGCAGCTTAGCGCGGGTGATGGGCGGGGGGACTTCCTACGAGCAGTACTTC	CASSLARVMGGGTSYEQYF